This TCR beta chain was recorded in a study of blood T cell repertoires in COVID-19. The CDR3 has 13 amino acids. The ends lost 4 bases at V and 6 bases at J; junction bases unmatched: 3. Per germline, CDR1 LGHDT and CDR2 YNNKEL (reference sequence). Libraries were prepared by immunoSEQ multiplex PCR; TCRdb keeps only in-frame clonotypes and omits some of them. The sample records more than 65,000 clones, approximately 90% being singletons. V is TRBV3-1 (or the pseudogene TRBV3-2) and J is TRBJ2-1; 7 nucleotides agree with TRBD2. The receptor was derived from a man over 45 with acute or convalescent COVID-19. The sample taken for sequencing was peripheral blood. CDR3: CASSLRGGNEQFF. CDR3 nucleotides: TGTGCCAGCAGCCTTCGCGGGGGCAATGAGCAGTTCTTC.